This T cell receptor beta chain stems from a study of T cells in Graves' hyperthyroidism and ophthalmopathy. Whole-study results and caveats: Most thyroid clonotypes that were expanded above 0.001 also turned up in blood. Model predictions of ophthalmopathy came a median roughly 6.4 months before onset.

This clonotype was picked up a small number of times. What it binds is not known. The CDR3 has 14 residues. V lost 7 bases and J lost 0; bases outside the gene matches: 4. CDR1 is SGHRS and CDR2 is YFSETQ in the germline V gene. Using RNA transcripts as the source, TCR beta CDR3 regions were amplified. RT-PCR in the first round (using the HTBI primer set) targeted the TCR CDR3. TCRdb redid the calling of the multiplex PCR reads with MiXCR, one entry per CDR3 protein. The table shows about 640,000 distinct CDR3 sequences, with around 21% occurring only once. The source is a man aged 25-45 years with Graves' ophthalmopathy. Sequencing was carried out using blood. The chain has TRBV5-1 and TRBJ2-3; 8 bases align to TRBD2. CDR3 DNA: TGCGCCAGCGATAGCGGGACTAGCACAGATACGCAGTATTTT. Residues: CASDSGTSTDTQYF. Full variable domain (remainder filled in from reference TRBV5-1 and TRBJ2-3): KAGVTQTPRYLIKTRGQQVTLSCSPISGHRSVSWYQQTPGQGLQFLFEYFSETQRNKGNFPGRFSGRQFSNSRSEMNVSTLELGDSALYLCASDSGTSTDTQYFGPGTRLTVL.